The clone carrying this TCR beta chain was seen many times. This entry belongs to a study of blood T cell repertoires in COVID-19. For the study at large: COVID-19 samples, acute and convalescent, were from the United States, Italy and Spain. T cells, B-cell-depleted T cells, or PBMCs provided the cDNA or gDNA that served as material.

Original handling: Reference gene primer amplification gave nucleated cell count estimates. Clones were sequenced by immunoSEQ multiplex PCR, and TCRdb holds only the in-frame ones, with some missing. V and J calls and clone size are as listed in that table; D and trimming were resolved from the DNA. The sample consists of 180,000 or so clones, around 85% of them appearing once. CDR3 length: 14 residues. Germline CDR1 reads SGHRS; CDR2 reads YFSETQ. Unmatched junction bases numbered 6, after V lost 4 bases and J lost 6 bases. The gene calls are TRBV5-1 and TRBJ1-4; 7 bases are shared with TRBD1. Sequenced input: peripheral blood. This receptor was identified in a woman aged 55-70 years with acute or convalescent COVID-19. CDR3 protein: CASSPGGFDEKLFF. In nucleotides, the CDR3 is TGCGCCAGCAGCCCAGGGGGGTTTGATGAAAAACTGTTTTTT.